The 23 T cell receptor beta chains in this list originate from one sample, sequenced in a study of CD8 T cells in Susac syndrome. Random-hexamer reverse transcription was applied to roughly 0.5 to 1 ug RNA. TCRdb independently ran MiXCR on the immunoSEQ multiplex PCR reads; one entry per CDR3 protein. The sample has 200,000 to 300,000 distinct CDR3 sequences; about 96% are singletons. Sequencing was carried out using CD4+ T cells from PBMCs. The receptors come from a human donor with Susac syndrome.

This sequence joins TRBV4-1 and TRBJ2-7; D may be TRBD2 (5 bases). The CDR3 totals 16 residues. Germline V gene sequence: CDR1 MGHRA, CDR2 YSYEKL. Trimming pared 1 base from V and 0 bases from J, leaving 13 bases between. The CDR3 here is CASSQAGKSGSYEQYF. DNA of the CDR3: TGCGCCAGCAGCCAAGCGGGGAAGTCGGGCTCCTACGAGCAGTACTTC.

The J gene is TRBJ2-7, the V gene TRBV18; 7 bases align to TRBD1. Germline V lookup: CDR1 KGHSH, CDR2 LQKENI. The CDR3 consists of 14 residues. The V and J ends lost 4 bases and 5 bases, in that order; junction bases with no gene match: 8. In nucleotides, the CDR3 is TGTGCCAGCTCACGAACCACAGGGGCGGACGAGCAGTACTTC. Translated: CASSRTTGADEQYF.

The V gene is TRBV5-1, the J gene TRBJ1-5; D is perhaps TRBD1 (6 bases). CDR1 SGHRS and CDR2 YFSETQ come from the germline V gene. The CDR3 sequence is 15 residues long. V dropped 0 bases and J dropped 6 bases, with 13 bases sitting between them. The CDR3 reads CASSLAGAPSQPQHF. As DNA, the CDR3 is TGCGCCAGCAGCTTGGCGGGGGCGCCTAGTCAGCCCCAGCATTTT.

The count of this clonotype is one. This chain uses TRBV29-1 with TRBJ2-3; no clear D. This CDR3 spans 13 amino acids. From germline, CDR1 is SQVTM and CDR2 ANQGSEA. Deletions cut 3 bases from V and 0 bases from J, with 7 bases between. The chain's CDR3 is CSVEVGSTDTQYF. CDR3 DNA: TGCAGCGTTGAGGTGGGGAGCACAGATACGCAGTATTTT.

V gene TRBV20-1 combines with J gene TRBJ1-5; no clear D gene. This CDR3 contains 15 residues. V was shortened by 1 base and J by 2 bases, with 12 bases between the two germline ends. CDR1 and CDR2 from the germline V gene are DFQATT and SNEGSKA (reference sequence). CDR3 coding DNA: TGCAGTGCTAGAGTGTTCGGTCGGCGCAATCAGCCCCAGCATTTT. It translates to CSARVFGRRNQPQHF.

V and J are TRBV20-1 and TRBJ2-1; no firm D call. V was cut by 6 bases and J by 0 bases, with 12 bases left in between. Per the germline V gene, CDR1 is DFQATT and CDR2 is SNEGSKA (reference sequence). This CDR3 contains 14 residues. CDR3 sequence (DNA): TGCAGTGCCACCCCGGGCAGCTCCTACAATGAGCAGTTCTTC. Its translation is CSATPGSSYNEQFF.

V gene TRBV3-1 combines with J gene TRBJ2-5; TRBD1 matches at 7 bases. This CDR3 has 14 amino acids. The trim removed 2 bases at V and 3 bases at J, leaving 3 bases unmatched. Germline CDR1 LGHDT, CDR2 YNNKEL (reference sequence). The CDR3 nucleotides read TGTGCCAGCAGCCAACGTACAGGGGAAGAGACCCAGTACTTC. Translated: CASSQRTGEETQYF.

The CDR3 reads CASSLALPNTGELFF. The CDR3 nucleotides are TGTGCCAGCAGCTTAGCCCTACCAAACACCGGGGAGCTGTTTTTT. This chain joins TRBV7-9 and TRBJ2-2; D unresolved. The CDR3 runs 15 residues. V lost 0 bases and J 2 bases, leaving 7 bases between the germline ends. In germline, CDR1 is SEHNR, CDR2 FQNEAQ (reference sequence).

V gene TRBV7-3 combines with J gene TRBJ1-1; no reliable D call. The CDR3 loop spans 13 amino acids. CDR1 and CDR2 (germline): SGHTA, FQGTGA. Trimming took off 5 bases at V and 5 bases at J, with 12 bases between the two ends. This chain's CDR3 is CASSPVPGTEAFF. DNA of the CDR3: TGTGCCAGCAGCCCCGTCCCCGGGACTGAAGCTTTCTTT.

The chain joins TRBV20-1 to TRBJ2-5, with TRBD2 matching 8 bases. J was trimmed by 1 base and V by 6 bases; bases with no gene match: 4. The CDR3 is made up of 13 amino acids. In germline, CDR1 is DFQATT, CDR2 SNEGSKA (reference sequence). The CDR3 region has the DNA TGCAGTGCCACGGGGGGGGCCCAAGAGACCCAGTACTTC. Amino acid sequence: CSATGGAQETQYF.

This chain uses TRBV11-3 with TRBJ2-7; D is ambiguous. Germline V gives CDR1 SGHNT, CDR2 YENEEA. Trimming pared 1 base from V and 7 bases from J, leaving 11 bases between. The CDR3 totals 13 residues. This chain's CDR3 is CASSLGVLEEQYF. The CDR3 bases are TGTGCCAGCAGCTTAGGGGTCCTGGAGGAGCAGTACTTC.

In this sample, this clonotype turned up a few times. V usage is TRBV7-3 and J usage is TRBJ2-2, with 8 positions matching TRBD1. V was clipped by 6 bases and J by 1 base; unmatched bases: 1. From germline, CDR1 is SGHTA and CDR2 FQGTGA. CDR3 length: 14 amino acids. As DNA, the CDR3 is TGTGCCAGCAGTGGACAGGGGAACACCGGGGAGCTGTTTTTT. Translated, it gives CASSGQGNTGELFF.

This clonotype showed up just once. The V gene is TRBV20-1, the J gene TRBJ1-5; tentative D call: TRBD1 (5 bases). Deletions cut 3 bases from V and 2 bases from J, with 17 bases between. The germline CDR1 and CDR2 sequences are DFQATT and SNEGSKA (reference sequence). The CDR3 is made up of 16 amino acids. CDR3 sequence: CSARGLTPSGNQPQHF. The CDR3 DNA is TGCAGTGCTAGGGGGCTTACTCCATCCGGCAATCAGCCCCAGCATTTT.

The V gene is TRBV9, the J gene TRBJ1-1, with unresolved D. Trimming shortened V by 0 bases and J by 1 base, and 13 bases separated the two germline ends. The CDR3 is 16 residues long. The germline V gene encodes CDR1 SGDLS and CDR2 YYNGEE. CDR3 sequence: CASSVGLSGKNTEAFF. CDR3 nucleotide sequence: TGTGCCAGCAGCGTAGGACTTTCGGGGAAGAACACTGAAGCTTTCTTT.

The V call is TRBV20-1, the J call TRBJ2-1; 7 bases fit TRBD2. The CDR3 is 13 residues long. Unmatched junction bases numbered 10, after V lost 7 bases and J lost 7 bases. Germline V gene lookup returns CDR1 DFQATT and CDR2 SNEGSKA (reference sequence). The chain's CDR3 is CSGEGPAKNEQFF. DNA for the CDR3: TGCAGTGGGGAGGGCCCGGCCAAAAATGAGCAGTTCTTC.

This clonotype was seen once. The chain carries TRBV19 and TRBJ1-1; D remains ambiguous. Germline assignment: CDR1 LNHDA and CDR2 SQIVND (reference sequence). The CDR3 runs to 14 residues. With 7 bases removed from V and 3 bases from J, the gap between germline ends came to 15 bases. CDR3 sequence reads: CASTNNRAYTEAFF. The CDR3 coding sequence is TGTGCCAGTACCAATAATAGGGCTTACACTGAAGCTTTCTTT. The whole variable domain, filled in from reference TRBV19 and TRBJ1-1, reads DGGITQSPKYLFRKEGQNVTLSCEQNLNHDAMYWYRQDPGQGLRLIYYSQIVNDFQKGDIAEGYSVSREKKESFPLTVTSAQKNPTAFYLCASTNNRAYTEAFFGQGTRLTVV.

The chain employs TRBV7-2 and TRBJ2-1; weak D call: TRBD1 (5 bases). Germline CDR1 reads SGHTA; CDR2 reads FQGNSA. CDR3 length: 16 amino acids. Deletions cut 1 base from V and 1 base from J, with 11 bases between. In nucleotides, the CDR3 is TGTGCCAGCAGCTTAGGGCAGGGAAAGTCCTACAATGAGCAGTTCTTC. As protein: CASSLGQGKSYNEQFF.

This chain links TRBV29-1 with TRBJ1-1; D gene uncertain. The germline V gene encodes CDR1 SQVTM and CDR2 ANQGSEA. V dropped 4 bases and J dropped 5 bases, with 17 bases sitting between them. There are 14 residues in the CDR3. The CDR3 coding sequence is TGCAGCGTTGCGATAGGACTCCGGAGGACTGAAGCTTTCTTT. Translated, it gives CSVAIGLRRTEAFF.

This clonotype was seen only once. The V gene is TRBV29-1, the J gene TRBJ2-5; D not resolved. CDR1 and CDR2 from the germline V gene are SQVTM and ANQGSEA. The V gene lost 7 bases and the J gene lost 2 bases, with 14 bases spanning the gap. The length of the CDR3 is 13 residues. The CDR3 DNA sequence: TGCAGCGCCGAGAGGTTCATGCAAGAGACCCAGTACTTC. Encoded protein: CSAERFMQETQYF.

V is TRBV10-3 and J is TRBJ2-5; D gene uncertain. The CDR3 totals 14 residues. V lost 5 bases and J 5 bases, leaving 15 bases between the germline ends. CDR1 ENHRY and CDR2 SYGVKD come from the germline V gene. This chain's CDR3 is CAISSGHDLETQYF. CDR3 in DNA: TGTGCCATCAGTAGTGGGCACGACCTGGAGACCCAGTACTTC.

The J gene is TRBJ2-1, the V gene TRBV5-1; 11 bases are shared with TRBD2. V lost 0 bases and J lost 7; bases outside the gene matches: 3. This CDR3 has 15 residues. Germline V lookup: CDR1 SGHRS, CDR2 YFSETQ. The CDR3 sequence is CASSLGGTSGNEQFF. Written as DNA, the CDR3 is TGCGCCAGCAGCTTGGGGGGGACTAGCGGTAATGAGCAGTTCTTC.

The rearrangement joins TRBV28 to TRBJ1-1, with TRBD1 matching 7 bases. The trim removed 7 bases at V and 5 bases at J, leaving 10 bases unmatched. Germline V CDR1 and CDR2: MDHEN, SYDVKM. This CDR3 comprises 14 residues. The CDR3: CASTRIAGGTEAFF. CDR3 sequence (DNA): TGTGCCAGCACCCGAATAGCAGGGGGAACTGAAGCTTTCTTT.

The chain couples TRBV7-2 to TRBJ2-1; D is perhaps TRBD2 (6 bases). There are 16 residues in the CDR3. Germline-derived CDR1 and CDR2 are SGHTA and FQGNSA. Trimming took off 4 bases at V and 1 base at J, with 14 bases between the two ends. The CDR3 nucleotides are TGTGCCAGCAGCTCCCCGGGAGTTTCTTCCTACAATGAGCAGTTCTTC. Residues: CASSSPGVSSYNEQFF. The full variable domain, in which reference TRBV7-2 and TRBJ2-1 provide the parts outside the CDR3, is GAGVSQSPSNKVTEKGKDVELRCDPISGHTALYWYRQSLGQGLEFLIYFQGNSAPDKSGLPSDRFSAERTGGSVSTLTIQRTQQEDSAVYLCASSSPGVSSYNEQFFGPGTRLTVL.